The present T cell receptor beta chain was sequenced within a study of blood T cell repertoires in COVID-19. Profiled with immunoSEQ multiplex PCR; TCRdb holds only in-frame clones, not every one. In the table there are 150,000 or so clones, roughly 77% of which are singletons. Material: peripheral blood. This receptor was identified in a human donor in a cohort sampled during active COVID-19.

This chain's CDR3 is CASSPNDGRGTEAFF. In DNA, the CDR3 is TGTGCCAGCAGTCCAAATGACGGAAGGGGCACTGAAGCTTTCTTT. J is TRBJ1-1 and V is TRBV28; the D gene is possibly TRBD1 (5 bases). Trimming left V 5 bases short and J 4 bases short, with 17 bases between. In germline, CDR1 is MDHEN, CDR2 SYDVKM. CDR3 size: 15 residues. Drawing the rest from reference TRBV28 and TRBJ1-1, the complete variable domain is DVKVTQSSRYLVKRTGEKVFLECVQDMDHENMFWYRQDPGLGLRLIYFSYDVKMKEKGDIPEGYSVSREKKERFSLILESASTNQTSMYLCASSPNDGRGTEAFFGQGTRLTVV.